These 25 T cell receptor beta chains came from one sample sequenced in a study of T cell responses to AZD1222 COVID-19 vaccine. Profiled with immunoSEQ multiplex PCR; TCRdb holds only in-frame clones, not every one. This sample has around 130,000 clones; about 93% occur once, and the top ten carry over 4%. The sample consisted of peripheral blood, taken 28 days after the second AZD1222 dose. The receptor set was obtained from an adult who received the AZD1222 COVID-19 vaccine.

This sequence joins TRBV2 and TRBJ1-5; weak D call: TRBD1 (5 bases). V gave up 7 bases and J gave up 5 bases, with 15 bases separating them. Germline V gene sequence: CDR1 SNHLY, CDR2 FYNNEI. This CDR3 has 14 residues. The CDR3 region is CASKSEGRDQPQHF. In DNA form, the CDR3 reads TGTGCCAGCAAAAGTGAGGGCAGGGATCAGCCCCAGCATTTT.

The J gene is TRBJ1-1, the V gene TRBV6-1; the D is unclear. Germline-derived CDR1 and CDR2 are MNHNS and SASEGT. CDR3 length: 14 residues. V was cut by 2 bases and J by 3 bases, with 10 bases left in between. CDR3 sequence reads: CASSELGGYTEAFF. CDR3 DNA: TGTGCCAGCAGTGAACTAGGAGGGTACACTGAAGCTTTCTTT.

The rearrangement links TRBV5-1 to TRBJ1-2; a weak D match, TRBD1 (5 bases). The germline CDR1 and CDR2 sequences are SGHRS and YFSETQ. With 4 bases removed from V and 6 bases from J, the gap between germline ends came to 16 bases. The CDR3 is 14 amino acids. As DNA, the CDR3 is TGCGCCAGCAGCCCTGTAGGGGATATCGATGGCTACACCTTC. It yields the protein CASSPVGDIDGYTF.

For the CDR3, the DNA is TGCGCCAGCAGCCACTTGCGGGAGGGGCCCTACGAGCAGTACTTC. It is translated as CASSHLREGPYEQYF. The V gene is TRBV4-1, the J gene TRBJ2-7, with 9 bases identical to TRBD2. There are 15 residues in the CDR3. In germline, CDR1 is MGHRA, CDR2 YSYEKL. The J segment lost 2 bases and the V segment lost 3 bases, leaving 5 bases of the junction unmatched.

The chain carries TRBV10-3 and TRBJ1-3; D gene unclear. V lost 0 bases, J lost 0 bases, and 6 bases lay in between. The CDR3 covers 15 residues. The germline V gene encodes CDR1 ENHRY and CDR2 SYGVKD. The CDR3 bases are TGTGCCATCAGTGAGTCGGCGGGCTCTGGAAACACCATATATTTT. Amino acids: CAISESAGSGNTIYF.

The chain carries TRBV11-2 and TRBJ1-6; a weak D match, TRBD1 (5 bases). The CDR3 sequence is 15 residues long. With 5 bases removed from V and 3 bases from J, the gap between germline ends came to 11 bases. Germline CDR1 reads SGHAT; CDR2 reads FQNNGV. CDR3 DNA sequence: TGTGCCAGCAGCACAAATAGGGGCTATAATTCACCCCTCCACTTT. Protein product: CASSTNRGYNSPLHF.

This sequence joins TRBV20-1 and TRBJ2-7; D is ambiguous. Germline V gene data show CDR1 as DFQATT and CDR2 as SNEGSKA (reference sequence). V lost 3 bases and J lost 11, with 11 bases in between. This CDR3 is built from 10 residues. The CDR3 bases are TGCAGTGCTAGGGCCGGGTTGAAGTACTTC. Residues: CSARAGLKYF.

The rearrangement links TRBV7-2 to TRBJ2-5; TRBD1 agrees at 8 bases. Germline CDR1 reads SGHTA; CDR2 reads FQGNSA. This CDR3 is 14 amino acids long. J lost 4 bases, V lost 3 bases, and 4 bases had no gene match. The CDR3 spells CASSFPDRVETQYF. The CDR3 coding sequence is TGTGCCAGCAGCTTTCCGGACAGGGTAGAGACCCAGTACTTC.

The chain combines TRBV19 with TRBJ2-2; D remains unclear. The CDR3 covers 12 residues. Trimming left V 5 bases short and J 5 bases short, with 6 bases between. CDR1 and CDR2 (germline): LNHDA, SQIVND (reference sequence). CDR3 in amino acids: CASSPRTGELFF. DNA for the CDR3: TGTGCCAGTAGTCCTCGTACCGGGGAGCTGTTTTTT.

V usage is TRBV28 and J usage is TRBJ1-2, with a weak D call TRBD1 (5 bases). V was clipped by 10 bases and J by 4 bases, with 16 bases between them. The CDR3 loop spans 13 amino acids. Per the germline V gene, CDR1 is MDHEN and CDR2 is SYDVKM. The CDR3 protein is CAILARDLYGYTF. The CDR3 coding sequence is TGTGCCATTCTGGCCCGGGACCTCTATGGCTACACCTTC.

The chain joins TRBV6-5 to TRBJ2-5; D uncertain. CDR3 length: 12 amino acids. V lost 6 bases to trimming and J lost 0 bases, with 5 bases between them. Germline loops: CDR1 MNHEY, CDR2 SVGAGI. Here the CDR3 reads CASRDHQETQYF. CDR3 sequence (DNA): TGTGCCAGCAGGGACCACCAAGAGACCCAGTACTTC.

This chain connects TRBV7-3 to TRBJ2-5; D ambiguous. Germline CDR1 is SGHTA and CDR2 is FQGTGA. V lost 2 bases to trimming and J lost 2 bases, with 6 bases between them. This CDR3 has 13 residues. The CDR3 protein is CASSLSSQETQYF. CDR3 DNA sequence: TGTGCCAGCAGCTTATCTAGTCAAGAGACCCAGTACTTC.

The chain links TRBV10-3 to TRBJ1-1, with D uncertain. Trimming removed 8 bases from V and 0 bases from J, with 10 bases in between. The germline V gene encodes CDR1 ENHRY and CDR2 SYGVKD. The CDR3 runs to 13 residues. The CDR3 loop reads CAIGGNMNTEAFF. DNA of the CDR3: TGTGCCATCGGAGGCAACATGAACACTGAAGCTTTCTTT.

V gene TRBV19 combines with J gene TRBJ2-1; D perhaps matches TRBD1 (6 bases). Trimming pared 3 bases from V and 9 bases from J, leaving 18 bases between. Germline CDR1 reads LNHDA; CDR2 reads SQIVND (reference sequence). The CDR3 loop spans 15 amino acids. In nucleotides, the CDR3 is TGTGCCAGTAGTATGGTCCTCCTGGGGGCGGGTGAGCAGTTCTTC. It codes for CASSMVLLGAGEQFF.

The chain has TRBV5-1 and TRBJ2-7, with D possibly being TRBD1 (5 bases). CDR3 size: 14 residues. With 4 bases removed from V and 1 base from J, the gap between germline ends came to 12 bases. Germline V gene lookup returns CDR1 SGHRS and CDR2 YFSETQ. CDR3 in amino acids: CASSLGAGSYEQYF. The DNA of the CDR3 is TGCGCCAGCAGCCTAGGGGCAGGGTCCTACGAGCAGTACTTC.

The chain is built from TRBV7-6 and TRBJ2-1; 7 bases agree with TRBD2. The CDR3 covers 18 residues. Germline V gene lookup returns CDR1 SGHVS and CDR2 FNYEAQ. V was pared by 2 bases and J by 12 bases, with 22 bases of the junction left unmatched. The CDR3 reads CASSLSARLADHRGRQFF. DNA of the CDR3: TGTGCCAGCAGCTTATCGGCCCGACTAGCAGACCATCGGGGACGGCAGTTCTTC.

J is TRBJ1-1 and V is TRBV7-2, with D unresolved. Germline CDR1 is SGHTA and CDR2 is FQGNSA. This CDR3 has 11 residues. V lost 1 base and J 5 bases, leaving 2 bases between the germline ends. In DNA form, the CDR3 reads TGTGCCAGCAGCTTAGAAACTGAAGCTTTCTTT. Translation gives CASSLETEAFF.

J is TRBJ2-7 and V is TRBV5-1; TRBD1 matches at 9 bases. Unmatched junction bases numbered 6, after V lost 2 bases and J lost 6 bases. From germline, CDR1 is SGHRS and CDR2 YFSETQ. There are 14 residues in the CDR3. The CDR3, as DNA: TGCGCCAGCAGCTTCGACAGGGGGTTGACCGAGCAGTACTTC. Protein product: CASSFDRGLTEQYF.

The chain recombines TRBV7-8 with TRBJ1-2; possibly TRBD1 for D (6 bases). V was clipped by 4 bases and J by 8 bases, with 17 bases between them. This CDR3 region has 14 residues. Per germline, CDR1 SGHVS and CDR2 FQNEAQ. Written as DNA, the CDR3 is TGTGCCAGCAGCTCGTACAGGGAAACGCAGGGCTACACCTTC. Protein sequence: CASSSYRETQGYTF.

The chain is built from TRBV9 and TRBJ2-3, with 8 bases that match TRBD1. This CDR3 is built from 16 residues. The V and J ends lost 0 bases and 6 bases, in that order; junction bases with no gene match: 9. Germline CDR1 is SGDLS and CDR2 is YYNGEE. In DNA form, the CDR3 reads TGTGCCAGCAGCGTAGCAGGACAGGGCAGGGGGGATACGCAGTATTTT. Amino acid sequence: CASSVAGQGRGDTQYF.

The rearrangement links TRBV10-3 to TRBJ2-1, with 10 bases aligning to TRBD1. Germline V gene data show CDR1 as ENHRY and CDR2 as SYGVKD. Trimming took 9 bases from V and 10 from J; bases not matched to a gene: 12. The CDR3 consists of 14 residues. This CDR3 reads CAMRPGTGVGEQFF. Here the CDR3 DNA reads TGTGCCATGAGGCCAGGGACAGGGGTTGGAGAGCAGTTCTTC.

This chain links TRBV19 with TRBJ1-6; 7 bases line up with TRBD1. The CDR3 length is 15 residues. The V gene's germline CDR1 is LNHDA and CDR2 SQIVND (reference sequence). Trimming at V came to 6 bases and at J to 6 bases, leaving 8 bases not matched to a gene. The CDR3 reads CASRTGQNSNSPLHF. The CDR3 region has the DNA TGTGCCAGTAGAACGGGACAGAACAGTAATTCACCCCTCCACTTT. The complete variable domain, with remaining parts taken from reference TRBV19 and TRBJ1-6, reads DGGITQSPKYLFRKEGQNVTLSCEQNLNHDAMYWYRQDPGQGLRLIYYSQIVNDFQKGDIAEGYSVSREKKESFPLTVTSAQKNPTAFYLCASRTGQNSNSPLHFGNGTRLTVT.

V gene TRBV3-1 (or the pseudogene TRBV3-2) combines with J gene TRBJ2-7, with a tentative D call TRBD2 (6 bases). Germline CDR1 reads LGHDT; CDR2 reads YNNKEL (reference sequence). V lost 3 bases to trimming and J lost 3 bases, with 18 bases between them. This CDR3 contains 16 residues. The CDR3 nucleotides are TGTGCCAGCAGCCAGATGTCCGGGGGAGGAATCTACGAGCAGTACTTC. Translation gives CASSQMSGGGIYEQYF.

The V call is TRBV7-2, the J call TRBJ2-7; 7 bases align to TRBD2. With V trimmed by 2 bases and J by 2 bases, 6 bases remained unmatched. The CDR3 is made up of 15 amino acids. Germline values: CDR1 SGHTA, CDR2 FQGNSA. The CDR3 nucleotides are TGTGCCAGCAGCTTACAGGCGGGAGAGACCTACGAGCAGTACTTC. This sequence encodes CASSLQAGETYEQYF.

The sample holds a few counts of this clone. V is TRBV12-5 and J is TRBJ2-7; the match to TRBD2 covers 12 bases. Germline CDR1 LGHNT, CDR2 FRNRAP. This CDR3 has 17 amino acids. V shed 1 base and J 9 bases; nucleotides not matched to a gene: 13. In DNA, the CDR3 is TGTGCTAGTGGTTTGGCTACTGGGGCTAGCGGGGGGGCGGTGCAGTACTTC. Encoded protein: CASGLATGASGGAVQYF.